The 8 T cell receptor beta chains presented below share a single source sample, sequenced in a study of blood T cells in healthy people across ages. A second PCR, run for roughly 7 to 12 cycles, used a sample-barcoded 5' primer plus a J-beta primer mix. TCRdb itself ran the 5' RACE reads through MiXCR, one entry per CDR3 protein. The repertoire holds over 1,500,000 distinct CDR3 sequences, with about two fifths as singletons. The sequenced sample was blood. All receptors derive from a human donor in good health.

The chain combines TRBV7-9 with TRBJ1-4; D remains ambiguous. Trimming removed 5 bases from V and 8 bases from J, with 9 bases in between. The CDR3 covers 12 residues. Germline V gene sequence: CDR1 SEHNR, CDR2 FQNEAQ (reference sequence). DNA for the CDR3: TGTGCCAGCAGCCCCCGACTGGAAAAACTGTTTTTT. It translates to CASSPRLEKLFF.

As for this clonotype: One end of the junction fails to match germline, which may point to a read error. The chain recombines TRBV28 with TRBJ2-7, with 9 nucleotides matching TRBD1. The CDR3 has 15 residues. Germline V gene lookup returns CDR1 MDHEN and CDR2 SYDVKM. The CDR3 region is CASCRPGQGGYERYF. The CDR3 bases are TGTGCCAGCTGCCGTCCGGGACAGGGAGGTTACGAGCGGTACTTC.

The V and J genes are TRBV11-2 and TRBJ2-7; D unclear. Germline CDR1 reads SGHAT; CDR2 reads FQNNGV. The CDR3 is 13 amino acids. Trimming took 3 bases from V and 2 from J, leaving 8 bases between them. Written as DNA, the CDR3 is TGTGCCAGCAGCTTTGAGAGAGCCTACGAGCAGTACTTC. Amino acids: CASSFERAYEQYF.

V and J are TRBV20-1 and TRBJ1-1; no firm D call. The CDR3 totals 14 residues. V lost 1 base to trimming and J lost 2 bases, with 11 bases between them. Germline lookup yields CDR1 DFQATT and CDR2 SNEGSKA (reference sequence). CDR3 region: CSARGGGINTEAFF. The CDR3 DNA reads TGCAGTGCTAGAGGAGGAGGGATTAACACTGAAGCTTTCTTT.

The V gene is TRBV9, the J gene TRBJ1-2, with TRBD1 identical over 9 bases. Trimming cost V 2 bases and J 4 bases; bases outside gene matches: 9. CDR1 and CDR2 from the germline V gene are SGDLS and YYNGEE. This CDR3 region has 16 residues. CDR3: CASSVLGTGLLYGYTF. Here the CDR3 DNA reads TGTGCCAGCAGCGTTTTGGGGACAGGGCTCCTCTATGGCTACACCTTC.

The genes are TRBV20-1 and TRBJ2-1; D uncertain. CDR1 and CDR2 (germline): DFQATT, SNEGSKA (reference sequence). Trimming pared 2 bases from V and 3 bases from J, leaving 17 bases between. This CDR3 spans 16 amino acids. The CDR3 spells CSARPHEWGYYNEQFF. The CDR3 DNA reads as TGCAGTGCTAGACCTCACGAGTGGGGATACTACAATGAGCAGTTCTTC.

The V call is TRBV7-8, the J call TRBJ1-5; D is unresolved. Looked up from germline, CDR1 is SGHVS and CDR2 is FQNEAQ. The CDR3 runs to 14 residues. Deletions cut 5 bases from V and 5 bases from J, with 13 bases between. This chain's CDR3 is CASSVGWLDQPQHF. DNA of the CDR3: TGTGCCAGCAGCGTAGGCTGGTTGGATCAGCCCCAGCATTTT. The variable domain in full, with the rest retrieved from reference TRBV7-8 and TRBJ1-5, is GAGVSQSPRYKVAKRGQDVALRCDPISGHVSLFWYQQALGQGPEFLTYFQNEAQLDKSGLPSDRFFAERPEGSVSTLKIQRTQQEDSAVYLCASSVGWLDQPQHFGDGTRLSIL.

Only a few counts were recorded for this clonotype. This CDR3 is CASSLGRRGTYEQYF. DNA of the CDR3: TGTGCCAGCAGCTTAGGCCGGCGGGGGACCTACGAGCAGTACTTC. The chain has TRBV11-3 and TRBJ2-7, with 7 bases aligning to TRBD2. The V segment lost 1 base and the J segment 2 bases; nucleotides outside the gene matches: 5. Germline values: CDR1 SGHNT, CDR2 YENEEA. CDR3 size: 15 residues.